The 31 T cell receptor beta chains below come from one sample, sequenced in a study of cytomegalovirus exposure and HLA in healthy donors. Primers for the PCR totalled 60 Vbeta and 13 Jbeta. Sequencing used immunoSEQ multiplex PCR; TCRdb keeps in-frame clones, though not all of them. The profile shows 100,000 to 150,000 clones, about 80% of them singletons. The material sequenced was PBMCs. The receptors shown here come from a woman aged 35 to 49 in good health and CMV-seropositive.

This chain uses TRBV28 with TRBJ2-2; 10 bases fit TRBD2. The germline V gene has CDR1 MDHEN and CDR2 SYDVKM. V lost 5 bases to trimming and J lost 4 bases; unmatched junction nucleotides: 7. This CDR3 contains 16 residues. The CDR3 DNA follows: TGTGCCAGCAGTCTCACTAGCGGGATGGCCACCGGGGAGCTGTTTTTT. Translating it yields CASSLTSGMATGELFF.

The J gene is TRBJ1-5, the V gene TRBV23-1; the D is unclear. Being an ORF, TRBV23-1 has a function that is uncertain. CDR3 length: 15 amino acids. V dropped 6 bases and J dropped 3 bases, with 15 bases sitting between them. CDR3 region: CASSPREVANQPQHF. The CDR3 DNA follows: TGCGCCAGCAGCCCACGCGAGGTGGCCAATCAGCCCCAGCATTTT.

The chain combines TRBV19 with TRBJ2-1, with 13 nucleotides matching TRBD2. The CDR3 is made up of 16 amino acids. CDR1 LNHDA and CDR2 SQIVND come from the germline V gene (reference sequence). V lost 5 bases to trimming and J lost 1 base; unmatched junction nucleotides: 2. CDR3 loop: CASSRTSGSSYNEQFF. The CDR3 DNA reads TGTGCCAGTAGTCGGACTAGCGGGAGTTCCTACAATGAGCAGTTCTTC.

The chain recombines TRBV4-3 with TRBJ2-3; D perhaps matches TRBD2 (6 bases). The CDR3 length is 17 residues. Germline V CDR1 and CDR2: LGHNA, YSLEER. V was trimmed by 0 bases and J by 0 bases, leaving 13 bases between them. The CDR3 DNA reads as TGCGCCAGCAGCCAAGATACCCGGGGGTCTAGCACAGATACGCAGTATTTT. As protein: CASSQDTRGSSTDTQYF.

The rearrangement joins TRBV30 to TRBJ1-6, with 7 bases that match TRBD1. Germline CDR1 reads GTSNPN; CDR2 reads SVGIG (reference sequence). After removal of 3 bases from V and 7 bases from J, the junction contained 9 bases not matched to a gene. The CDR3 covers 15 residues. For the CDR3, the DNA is TGTGCCTGGAGCCCAGGGGGACTCTTCAATTCACCCCTCCACTTT. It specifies CAWSPGGLFNSPLHF.

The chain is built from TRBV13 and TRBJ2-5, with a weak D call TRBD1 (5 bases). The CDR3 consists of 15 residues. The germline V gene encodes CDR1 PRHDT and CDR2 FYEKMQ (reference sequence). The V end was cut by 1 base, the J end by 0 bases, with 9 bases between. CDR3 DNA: TGTGCCAGCAGCTTAGCACAGGACAACCAAGAGACCCAGTACTTC. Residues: CASSLAQDNQETQYF.

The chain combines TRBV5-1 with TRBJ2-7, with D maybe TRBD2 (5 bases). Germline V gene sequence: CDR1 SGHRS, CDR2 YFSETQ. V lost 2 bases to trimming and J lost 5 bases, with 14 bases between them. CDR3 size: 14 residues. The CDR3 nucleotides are TGCGCCAGCAGCTTTGGTGGGAGTTTCGACGAGCAGTACTTC. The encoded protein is CASSFGGSFDEQYF.

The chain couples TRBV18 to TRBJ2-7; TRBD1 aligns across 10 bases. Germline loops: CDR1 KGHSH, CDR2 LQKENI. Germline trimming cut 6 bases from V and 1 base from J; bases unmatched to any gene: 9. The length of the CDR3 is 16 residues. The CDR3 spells CASSQQGQGISYEQYF. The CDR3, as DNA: TGTGCCAGCTCCCAGCAGGGACAGGGGATTTCCTACGAGCAGTACTTC. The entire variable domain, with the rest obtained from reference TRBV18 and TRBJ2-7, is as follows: NAGVMQNPRHLVRRRGQEARLRCSPMKGHSHVYWYRQLPEEGLKFMVYLQKENIIDESGMPKERFSAEFPKEGPSILRIQQVVRGDSAAYFCASSQQGQGISYEQYFGPGTRLTVT.

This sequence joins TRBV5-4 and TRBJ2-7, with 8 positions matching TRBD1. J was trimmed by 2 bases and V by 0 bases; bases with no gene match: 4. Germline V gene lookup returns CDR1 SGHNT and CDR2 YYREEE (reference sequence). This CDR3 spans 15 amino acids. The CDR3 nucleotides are TGTGCCAGCAGCTTGGAATTGGGACAGGCCTACGAGCAGTACTTC. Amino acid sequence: CASSLELGQAYEQYF.

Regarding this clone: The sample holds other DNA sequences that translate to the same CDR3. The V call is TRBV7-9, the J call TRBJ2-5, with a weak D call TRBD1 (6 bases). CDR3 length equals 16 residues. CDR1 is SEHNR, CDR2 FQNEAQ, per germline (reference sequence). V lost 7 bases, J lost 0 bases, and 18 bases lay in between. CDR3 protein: CASNPTEGQNQETQYF. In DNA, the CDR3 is TGTGCCAGCAACCCAACAGAAGGACAGAACCAAGAGACCCAGTACTTC. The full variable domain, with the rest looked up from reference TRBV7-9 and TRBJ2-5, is DTGVSQNPRHKITKRGQNVTFRCDPISEHNRLYWYRQTLGQGPEFLTYFQNEAQLEKSRLLSDRFSAERPKGSFSTLEIQRTEQGDSAMYLCASNPTEGQNQETQYFGPGTRLLVL.

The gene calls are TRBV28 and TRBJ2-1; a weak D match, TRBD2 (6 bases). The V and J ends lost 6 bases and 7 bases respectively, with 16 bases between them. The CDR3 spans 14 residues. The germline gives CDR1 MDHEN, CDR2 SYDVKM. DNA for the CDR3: TGTGCCAGCAGACGGGACTCGGCTAGGAATGAGCAGTTCTTC. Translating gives CASRRDSARNEQFF.

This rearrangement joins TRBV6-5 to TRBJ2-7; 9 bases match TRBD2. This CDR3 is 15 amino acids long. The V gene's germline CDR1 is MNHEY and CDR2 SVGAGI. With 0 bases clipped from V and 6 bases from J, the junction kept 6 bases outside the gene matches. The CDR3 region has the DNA TGTGCCAGCAGTTACTCACCTAGCGGGAAGTCCGAGCAGTACTTC. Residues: CASSYSPSGKSEQYF.

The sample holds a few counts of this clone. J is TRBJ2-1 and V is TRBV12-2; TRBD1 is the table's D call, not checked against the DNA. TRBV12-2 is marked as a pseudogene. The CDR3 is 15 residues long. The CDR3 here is CASRPDRLANNEQFF. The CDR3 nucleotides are TGTGCAAGTCGACCGGACAGGCTGGCTAACAATGAGCAGTTCTTC.

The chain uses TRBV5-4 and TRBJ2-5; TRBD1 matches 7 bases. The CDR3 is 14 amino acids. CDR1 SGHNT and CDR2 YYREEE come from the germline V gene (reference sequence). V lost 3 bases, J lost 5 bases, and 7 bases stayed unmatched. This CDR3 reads CASSSNRGSETQYF. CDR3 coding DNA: TGTGCCAGCAGCTCGAACAGGGGCAGTGAGACCCAGTACTTC.

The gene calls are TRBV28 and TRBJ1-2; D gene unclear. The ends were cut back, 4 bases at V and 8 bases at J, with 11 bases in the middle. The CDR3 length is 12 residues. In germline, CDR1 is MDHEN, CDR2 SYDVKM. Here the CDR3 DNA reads TGTGCCAGCAGTTCCCCGGCCAGGGGCTACACCTTC. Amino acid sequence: CASSSPARGYTF.

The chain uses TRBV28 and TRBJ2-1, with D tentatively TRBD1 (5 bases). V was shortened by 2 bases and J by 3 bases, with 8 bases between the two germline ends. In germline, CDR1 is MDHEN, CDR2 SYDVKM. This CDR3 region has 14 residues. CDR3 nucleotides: TGTGCCAGCAGTTTACTAGGGGTCTACAATGAGCAGTTCTTC. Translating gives CASSLLGVYNEQFF.

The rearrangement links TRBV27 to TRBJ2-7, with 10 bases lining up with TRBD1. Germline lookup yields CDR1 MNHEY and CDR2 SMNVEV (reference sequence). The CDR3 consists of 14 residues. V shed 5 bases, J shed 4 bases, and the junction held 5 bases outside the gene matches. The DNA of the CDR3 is TGTGCCAGCAGTACCGGGACAGGGGTGTACGAGCAGTACTTC. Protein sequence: CASSTGTGVYEQYF.

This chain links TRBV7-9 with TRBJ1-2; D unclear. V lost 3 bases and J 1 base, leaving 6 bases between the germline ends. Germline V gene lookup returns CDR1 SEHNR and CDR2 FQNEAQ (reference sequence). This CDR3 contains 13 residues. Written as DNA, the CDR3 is TGTGCCAGCAGCTTTGCGGGTAACTATGGCTACACCTTC. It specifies CASSFAGNYGYTF.

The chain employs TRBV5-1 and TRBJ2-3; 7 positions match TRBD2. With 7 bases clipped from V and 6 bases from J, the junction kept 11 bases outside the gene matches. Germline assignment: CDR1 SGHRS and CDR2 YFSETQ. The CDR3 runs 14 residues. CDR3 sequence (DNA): TGCGCCAGCTATCACTTCGAAGCGGGGGATACGCAGTATTTT. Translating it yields CASYHFEAGDTQYF.

The CDR3 loop reads CASSQDPTGTGRGEIEAFF. CDR3 sequence (DNA): TGTGCCAGCAGCCAAGATCCCACAGGGACAGGGAGAGGAGAAATTGAAGCTTTCTTT. The V and J genes are TRBV4-2 and TRBJ1-1, with TRBD1 identical over 9 bases. The germline V gene has CDR1 LGHNA and CDR2 YNFKEQ. V was pared by 0 bases and J by 7 bases, with 18 bases of the junction left unmatched. This CDR3 region has 19 residues.

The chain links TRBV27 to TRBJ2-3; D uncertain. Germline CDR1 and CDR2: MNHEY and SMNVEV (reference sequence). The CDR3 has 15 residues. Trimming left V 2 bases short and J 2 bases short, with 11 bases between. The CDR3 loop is CASSLTDAVTDTQYF. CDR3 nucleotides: TGTGCCAGCAGTTTAACAGACGCAGTCACAGATACGCAGTATTTT.

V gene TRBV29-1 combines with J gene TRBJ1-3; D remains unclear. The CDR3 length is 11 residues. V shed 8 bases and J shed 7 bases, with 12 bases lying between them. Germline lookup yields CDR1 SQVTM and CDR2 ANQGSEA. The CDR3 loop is CSSSRRNTIYF. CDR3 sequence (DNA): TGCAGCAGTTCCAGGAGGAACACCATATATTTT.

CDR3 DNA: TGTGCCAGCAGTTTCACAGGGTCGGGCAATCAGCCCCAGCATTTT. Protein product: CASSFTGSGNQPQHF. The V and J genes are TRBV27 and TRBJ1-5, with D possibly matching TRBD1 (6 bases). Germline V gene data show CDR1 as MNHEY and CDR2 as SMNVEV (reference sequence). The germline V and J ends were trimmed by 3 bases and 2 bases, with 11 bases remaining between them. This CDR3 comprises 15 residues.

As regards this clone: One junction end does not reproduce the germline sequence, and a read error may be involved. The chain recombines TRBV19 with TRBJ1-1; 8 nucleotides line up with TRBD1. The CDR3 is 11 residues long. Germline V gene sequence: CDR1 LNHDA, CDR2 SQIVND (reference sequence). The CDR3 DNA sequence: TGTGCCAGTAGTATGGGACAGGCGAACAACTTT. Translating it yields CASSMGQANNF.

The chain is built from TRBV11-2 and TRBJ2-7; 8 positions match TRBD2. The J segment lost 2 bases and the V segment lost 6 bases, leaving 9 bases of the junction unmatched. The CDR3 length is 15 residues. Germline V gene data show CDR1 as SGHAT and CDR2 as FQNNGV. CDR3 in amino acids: CASRTISGTTYEQYF. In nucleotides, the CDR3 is TGTGCCAGCAGGACCATTAGCGGGACTACCTACGAGCAGTACTTC.

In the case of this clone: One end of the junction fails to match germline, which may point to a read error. CDR3: CAGGVLDF. Written as DNA, the CDR3 is TGCGCCGGAGGAGTCCTAGACTTC. V is TRBV10-2 and J is TRBJ2-7, with TRBD2 as a possible D gene (5 bases). Germline V lookup: CDR1 WSHSY, CDR2 SAAADI. The CDR3 is 8 amino acids.

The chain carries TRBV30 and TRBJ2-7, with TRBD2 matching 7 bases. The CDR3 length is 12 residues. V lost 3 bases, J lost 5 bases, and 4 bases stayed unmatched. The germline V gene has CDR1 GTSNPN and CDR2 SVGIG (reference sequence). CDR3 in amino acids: CAWRGGSHEQYF. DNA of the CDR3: TGTGCCTGGAGGGGGGGGTCCCACGAGCAGTACTTC.

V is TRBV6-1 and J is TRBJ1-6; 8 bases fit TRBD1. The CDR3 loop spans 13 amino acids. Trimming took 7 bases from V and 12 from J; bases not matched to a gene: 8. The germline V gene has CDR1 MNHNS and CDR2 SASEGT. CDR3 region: CASTGQEALPLHF. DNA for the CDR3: TGTGCCAGCACGGGACAGGAGGCCTTACCCCTCCACTTT.

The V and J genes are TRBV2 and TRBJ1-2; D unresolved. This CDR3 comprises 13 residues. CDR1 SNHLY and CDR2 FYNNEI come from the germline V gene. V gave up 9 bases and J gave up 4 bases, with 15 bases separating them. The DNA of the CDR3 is TGTGCCAGTAGAGGCACCTCTTTCTATGGCTACACCTTC. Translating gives CASRGTSFYGYTF.

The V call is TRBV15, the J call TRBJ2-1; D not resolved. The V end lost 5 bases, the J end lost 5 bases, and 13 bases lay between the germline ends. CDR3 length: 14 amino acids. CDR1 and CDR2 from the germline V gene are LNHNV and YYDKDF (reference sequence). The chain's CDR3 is CATSSDPLDNEQFF. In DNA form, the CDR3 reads TGTGCCACCAGCTCCGACCCCCTAGACAATGAGCAGTTCTTC.

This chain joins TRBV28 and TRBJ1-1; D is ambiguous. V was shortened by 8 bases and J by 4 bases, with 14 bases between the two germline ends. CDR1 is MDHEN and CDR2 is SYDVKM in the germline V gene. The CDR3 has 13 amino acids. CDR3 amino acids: CASCLNSGTEAFF. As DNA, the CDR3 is TGTGCCAGCTGCCTTAATTCGGGCACTGAAGCTTTCTTT.